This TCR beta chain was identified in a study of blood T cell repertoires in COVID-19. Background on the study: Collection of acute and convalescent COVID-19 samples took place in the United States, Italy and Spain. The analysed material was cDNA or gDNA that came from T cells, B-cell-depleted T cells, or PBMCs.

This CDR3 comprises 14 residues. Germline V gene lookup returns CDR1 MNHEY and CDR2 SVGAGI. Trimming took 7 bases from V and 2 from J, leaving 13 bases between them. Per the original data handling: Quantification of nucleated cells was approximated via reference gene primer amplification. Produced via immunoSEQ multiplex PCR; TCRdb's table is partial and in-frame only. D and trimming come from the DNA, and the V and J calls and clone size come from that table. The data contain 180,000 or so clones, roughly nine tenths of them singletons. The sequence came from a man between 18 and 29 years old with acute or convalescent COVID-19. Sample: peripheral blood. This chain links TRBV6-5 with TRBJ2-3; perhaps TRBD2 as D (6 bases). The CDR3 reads CASKTGTDTDTQYF. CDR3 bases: TGTGCCAGCAAAACCGGGACTGACACAGATACGCAGTATTTT.